This entry lists 12 T cell receptor beta chains sequenced from one sample in a study of T cells in localized non-small cell lung cancer. Repertoires were generated with immunoSEQ multiplex PCR, while TCRdb's copy carries only in-frame clones and drops some. The data hold 130,000 or so clones, with more than 80% observed a single time. Sequencing was performed on peripheral blood, taken before any cancer treatment. These receptors all come from a female donor over 55 with stage I lung adenocarcinoma.

J is TRBJ2-3 and V is TRBV5-1, with 14 bases lining up with TRBD2. V dropped 4 bases and J dropped 4; count of bases not matched to a gene: 2. Germline-derived CDR1 and CDR2 are SGHRS and YFSETQ. The CDR3 spans 15 residues. CDR3 loop: CASSGLAGGADTQYF. The CDR3 DNA reads TGCGCCAGCAGCGGACTAGCGGGAGGAGCAGATACGCAGTATTTT.

The chain links TRBV29-1 to TRBJ2-5; D is undetermined. Germline-derived CDR1 and CDR2 are SQVTM and ANQGSEA. Trimming removed 3 bases from V and 0 bases from J, with 5 bases in between. CDR3 length: 12 amino acids. In DNA, the CDR3 is TGCAGCGTTGATAAGTACCAAGAGACCCAGTACTTC. Protein sequence: CSVDKYQETQYF. Supplemented by reference TRBV29-1 and TRBJ2-5, the full variable domain reads SAVISQKPSRDICQRGTSLTIQCQVDSQVTMMFWYRQQPGQSLTLIATANQGSEATYESGFVIDKFPISRPNLTFSTLTVSNMSPEDSSIYLCSVDKYQETQYFGPGTRLLVL.

V and J are TRBV7-8 and TRBJ1-1; 8 nucleotides line up with TRBD1. Per germline, CDR1 SGHVS and CDR2 FQNEAQ. J was trimmed by 5 bases and V by 5 bases; bases with no gene match: 10. The CDR3 is 15 residues long. The CDR3 DNA sequence: TGTGCCAGCAGCCCAATCAGGGGGCTAAGGACTGAAGCTTTCTTT. This translates into CASSPIRGLRTEAFF. Full variable domain (remainder filled in from reference TRBV7-8 and TRBJ1-1): GAGVSQSPRYKVAKRGQDVALRCDPISGHVSLFWYQQALGQGPEFLTYFQNEAQLDKSGLPSDRFFAERPEGSVSTLKIQRTQQEDSAVYLCASSPIRGLRTEAFFGQGTRLTVV.

This clone was observed a single time. The rearrangement links TRBV28 to TRBJ2-1; unclear D gene. V was cut by 6 bases and J by 8 bases, with 8 bases left in between. Germline V gives CDR1 MDHEN, CDR2 SYDVKM. CDR3 size: 11 residues. For the CDR3, the DNA is TGTGCCAGCAGCCCCTTCGATGAGCAGTTCTTC. Translated, it gives CASSPFDEQFF. Supplemented by reference TRBV28 and TRBJ2-1, the full variable domain reads DVKVTQSSRYLVKRTGEKVFLECVQDMDHENMFWYRQDPGLGLRLIYFSYDVKMKEKGDIPEGYSVSREKKERFSLILESASTNQTSMYLCASSPFDEQFFGPGTRLTVL.

The chain combines TRBV28 with TRBJ1-1; no clear D gene. The germline V and J ends were trimmed by 3 bases and 10 bases, with 21 bases remaining between them. CDR1 MDHEN and CDR2 SYDVKM come from the germline V gene. The CDR3 sequence is 15 residues long. The DNA of the CDR3 is TGTGCCAGCAGTTTGATCGTAGGGAATGGGCGAGGAGCTTTCTTT. Protein product: CASSLIVGNGRGAFF. Combining the CDR3 with reference TRBV28 and TRBJ1-1 gives the whole variable domain DVKVTQSSRYLVKRTGEKVFLECVQDMDHENMFWYRQDPGLGLRLIYFSYDVKMKEKGDIPEGYSVSREKKERFSLILESASTNQTSMYLCASSLIVGNGRGAFFGQGTRLTVV.

The chain couples TRBV5-4 to TRBJ2-5; D may correspond to TRBD1 or TRBD2 (5 bases each). CDR3 length: 15 amino acids. The germline V gene has CDR1 SGHNT and CDR2 YYREEE (reference sequence). V was trimmed by 4 bases and J by 2 bases, leaving 15 bases between them. The CDR3 loop reads CASSLSGRQQETQYF. In DNA form, the CDR3 reads TGTGCCAGCAGCCTCTCTGGGAGACAGCAAGAGACCCAGTACTTC.

This clone was picked up one time. The chain recombines TRBV10-3 with TRBJ2-3; a weak D match, TRBD2 (6 bases). V was shortened by 3 bases and J by 0 bases, with 16 bases between the two germline ends. The CDR3 contains 17 residues. Germline V gene data show CDR1 as ENHRY and CDR2 as SYGVKD. The CDR3 protein is CAISDPGGGASTDTQYF. DNA of the CDR3: TGTGCCATCAGTGATCCCGGGGGTGGCGCCAGCACAGATACGCAGTATTTT.

The chain couples TRBV2 to TRBJ2-1, with D perhaps matching TRBD2 (6 bases). Germline V gene sequence: CDR1 SNHLY, CDR2 FYNNEI. This CDR3 is built from 11 residues. V was trimmed by 8 bases and J by 11 bases, leaving 13 bases between them. CDR3 amino acids: CASPRESKQFF. CDR3 DNA: TGTGCCAGCCCCCGGGAGTCTAAGCAGTTCTTC.

This clone was observed a handful of times. CDR3 coding DNA: TGCGCCAGCATTTCCCCTAACTATGGCTACACCTTC. It specifies CASISPNYGYTF. This sequence joins TRBV5-1 and TRBJ1-2; D is ambiguous. V was shortened by 6 bases and J by 0 bases, with 6 bases between the two germline ends. CDR1 and CDR2 (germline): SGHRS, YFSETQ. This CDR3 has 12 amino acids.

Notes on this clone: One end of the junction is discordant with germline, which a read error may explain. The CDR3 DNA reads TGTGCCAGCTCAACGGGACAGGGGGCCGTAGGTAGCTTT. It specifies CASSTGQGAVGSF. The chain combines TRBV18 with TRBJ1-1, with TRBD1 matching over 12 bases. The CDR3 has 13 residues. Germline V gene data show CDR1 as KGHSH and CDR2 as LQKENI.

The chain employs TRBV6-5 and TRBJ2-1; D might be TRBD2 (5 bases). Germline CDR1 reads MNHEY; CDR2 reads SVGAGI. Trimming took off 7 bases at V and 5 bases at J, with 15 bases between the two ends. This CDR3 comprises 14 residues. The CDR3 sequence is CASTPIARNNEQFF. CDR3 in DNA: TGTGCCAGCACCCCAATAGCGAGAAACAATGAGCAGTTCTTC.

The chain employs TRBV30 and TRBJ1-3; tentatively, D is TRBD1 (6 bases). This CDR3 has 14 amino acids. The V and J ends lost 3 bases and 0 bases respectively, with 9 bases between them. CDR1 and CDR2 from the germline V gene are GTSNPN and SVGIG (reference sequence). CDR3 region: CAWSTGNSGNTIYF. CDR3 sequence (DNA): TGTGCCTGGAGCACAGGGAACTCTGGAAACACCATATATTTT.